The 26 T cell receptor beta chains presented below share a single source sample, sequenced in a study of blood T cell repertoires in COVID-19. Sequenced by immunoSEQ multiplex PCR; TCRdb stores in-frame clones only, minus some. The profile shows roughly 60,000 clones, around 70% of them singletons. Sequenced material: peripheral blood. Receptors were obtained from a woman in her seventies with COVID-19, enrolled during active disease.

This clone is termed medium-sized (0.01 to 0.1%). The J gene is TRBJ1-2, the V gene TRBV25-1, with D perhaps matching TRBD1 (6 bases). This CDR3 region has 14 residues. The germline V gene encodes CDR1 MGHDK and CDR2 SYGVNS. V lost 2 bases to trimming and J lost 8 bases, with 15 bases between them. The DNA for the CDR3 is TGTGCCAGCAGTGAACCGGGACACGCCGGGGGCTACACCTTC. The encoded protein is CASSEPGHAGGYTF.

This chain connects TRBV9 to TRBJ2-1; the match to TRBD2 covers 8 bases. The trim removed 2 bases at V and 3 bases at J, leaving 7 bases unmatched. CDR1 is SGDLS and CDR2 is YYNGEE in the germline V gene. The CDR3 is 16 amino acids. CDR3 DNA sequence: TGTGCCAGCAGCGTTAGCCCGGCGGGGGGCTACAATGAGCAGTTCTTC. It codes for CASSVSPAGGYNEQFF.

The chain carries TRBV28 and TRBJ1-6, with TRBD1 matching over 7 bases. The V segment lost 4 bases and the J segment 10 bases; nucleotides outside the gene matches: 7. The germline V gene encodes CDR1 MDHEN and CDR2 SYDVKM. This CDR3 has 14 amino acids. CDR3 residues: CASSWLTGNSPLHF. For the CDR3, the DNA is TGTGCCAGCAGTTGGCTGACAGGGAACTCACCCCTCCACTTT.

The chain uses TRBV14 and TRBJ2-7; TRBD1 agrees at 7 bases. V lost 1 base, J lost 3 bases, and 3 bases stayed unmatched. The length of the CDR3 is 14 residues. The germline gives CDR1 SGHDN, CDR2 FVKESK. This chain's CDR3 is CASSQVGDSYEQYF. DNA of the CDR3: TGTGCCAGCAGCCAAGTCGGGGACAGCTACGAGCAGTACTTC.

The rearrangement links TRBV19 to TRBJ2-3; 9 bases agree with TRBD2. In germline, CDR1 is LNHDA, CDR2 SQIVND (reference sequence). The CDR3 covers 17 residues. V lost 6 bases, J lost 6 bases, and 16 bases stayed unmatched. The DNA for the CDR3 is TGTGCCAGTAGAGGGTTCGCTAGCGGGGTCCCCGGGGATACGCAGTATTTT. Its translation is CASRGFASGVPGDTQYF.

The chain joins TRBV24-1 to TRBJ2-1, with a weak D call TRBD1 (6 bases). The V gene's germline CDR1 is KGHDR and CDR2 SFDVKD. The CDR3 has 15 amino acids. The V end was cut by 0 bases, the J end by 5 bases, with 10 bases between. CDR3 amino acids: CATSDLNRVDNEQFF. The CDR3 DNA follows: TGTGCCACCAGTGATTTGAACAGGGTGGACAATGAGCAGTTCTTC.

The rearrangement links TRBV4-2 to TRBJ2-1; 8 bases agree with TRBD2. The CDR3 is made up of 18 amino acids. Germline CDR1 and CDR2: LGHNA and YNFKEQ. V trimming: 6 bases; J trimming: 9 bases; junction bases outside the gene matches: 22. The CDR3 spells CASSLEHGTRGVYGEQFF. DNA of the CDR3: TGTGCCAGCAGTCTAGAACACGGGACTAGGGGCGTGTATGGTGAGCAGTTCTTC.

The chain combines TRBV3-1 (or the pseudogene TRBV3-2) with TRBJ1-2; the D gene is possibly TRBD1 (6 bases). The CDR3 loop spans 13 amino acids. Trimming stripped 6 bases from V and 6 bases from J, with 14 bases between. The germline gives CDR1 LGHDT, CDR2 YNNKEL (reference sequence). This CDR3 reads CASSLRQDHGYTF. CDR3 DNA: TGTGCCAGCAGTCTTCGACAGGACCATGGCTACACCTTC.

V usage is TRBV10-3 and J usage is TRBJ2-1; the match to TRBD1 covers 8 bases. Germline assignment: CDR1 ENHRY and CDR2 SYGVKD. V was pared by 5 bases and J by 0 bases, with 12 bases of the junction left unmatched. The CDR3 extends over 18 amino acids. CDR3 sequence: CAISKGQASGSSYNEQFF. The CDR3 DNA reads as TGTGCCATCAGTAAGGGACAGGCCTCGGGGAGCTCCTACAATGAGCAGTTCTTC.

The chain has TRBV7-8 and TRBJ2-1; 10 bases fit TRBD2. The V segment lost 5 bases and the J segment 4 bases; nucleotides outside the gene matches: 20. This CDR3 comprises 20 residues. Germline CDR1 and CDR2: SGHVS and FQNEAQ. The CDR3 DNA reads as TGTGCCAGCAGCCAAGCCATAGCGGGGGGCCTAGCGGTTCTGTACAATGAGCAGTTCTTC. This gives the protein CASSQAIAGGLAVLYNEQFF.

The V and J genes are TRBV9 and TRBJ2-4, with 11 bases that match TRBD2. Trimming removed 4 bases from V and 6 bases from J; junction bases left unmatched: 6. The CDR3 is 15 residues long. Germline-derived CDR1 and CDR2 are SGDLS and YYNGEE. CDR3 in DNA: TGTGCCAGCAGCACTAGCGGGGGTTGGGGAAACATTCAGTACTTC. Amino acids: CASSTSGGWGNIQYF.

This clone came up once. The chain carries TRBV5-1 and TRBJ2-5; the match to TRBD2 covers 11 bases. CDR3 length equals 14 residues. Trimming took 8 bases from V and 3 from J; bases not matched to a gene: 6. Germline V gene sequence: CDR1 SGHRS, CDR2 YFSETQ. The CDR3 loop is CASSLAGGEETQYF. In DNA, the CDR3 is TGCGCCAGTTCCCTAGCGGGAGGAGAAGAGACCCAGTACTTC.

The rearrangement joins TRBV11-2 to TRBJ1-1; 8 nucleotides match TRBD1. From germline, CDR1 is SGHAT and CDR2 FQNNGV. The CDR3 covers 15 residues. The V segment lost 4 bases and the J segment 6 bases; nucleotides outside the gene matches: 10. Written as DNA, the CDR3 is TGTGCCAGCAGCTACACAGGACAGGGAAGCTCTGAAGCTTTCTTT. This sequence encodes CASSYTGQGSSEAFF. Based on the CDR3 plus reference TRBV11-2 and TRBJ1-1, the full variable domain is EAGVAQSPRYKIIEKRQSVAFWCNPISGHATLYWYQQILGQGPKLLIQFQNNGVVDDSQLPKDRFSAERLKGVDSTLKIQPAKLEDSAVYLCASSYTGQGSSEAFFGQGTRLTVV.

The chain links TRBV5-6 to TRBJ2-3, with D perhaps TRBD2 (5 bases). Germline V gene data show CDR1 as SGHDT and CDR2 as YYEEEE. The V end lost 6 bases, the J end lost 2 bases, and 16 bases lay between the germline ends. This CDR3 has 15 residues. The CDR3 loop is CASTYTGSATDTQYF. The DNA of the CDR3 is TGTGCCAGCACCTATACTGGGAGCGCCACAGATACGCAGTATTTT. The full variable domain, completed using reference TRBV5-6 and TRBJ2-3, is DAGVTQSPTHLIKTRGQQVTLRCSPKSGHDTVSWYQQALGQGPQFIFQYYEEEERQRGNFPDRFSGHQFPNYSSELNVNALLLGDSALYLCASTYTGSATDTQYFGPGTRLTVL.

DNA of the CDR3: TGCAGCGTTGAAGATCCGCAGAGCGACGAGCAGTACTTC. Its protein is CSVEDPQSDEQYF. The V and J genes are TRBV29-1 and TRBJ2-7; D unclear. Germline lookup yields CDR1 SQVTM and CDR2 ANQGSEA. Trimming removed 0 bases from V and 5 bases from J, with 11 bases in between. This CDR3 spans 13 amino acids.

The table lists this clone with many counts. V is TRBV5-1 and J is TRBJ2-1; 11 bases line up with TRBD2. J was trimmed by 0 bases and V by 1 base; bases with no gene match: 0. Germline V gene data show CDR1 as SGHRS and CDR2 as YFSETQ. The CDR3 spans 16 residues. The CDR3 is CASSLTSGSSYNEQFF. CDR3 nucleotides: TGCGCCAGCAGCTTGACTAGCGGGAGCTCCTACAATGAGCAGTTCTTC. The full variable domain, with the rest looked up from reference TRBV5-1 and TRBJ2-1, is KAGVTQTPRYLIKTRGQQVTLSCSPISGHRSVSWYQQTPGQGLQFLFEYFSETQRNKGNFPGRFSGRQFSNSRSEMNVSTLELGDSALYLCASSLTSGSSYNEQFFGPGTRLTVL.

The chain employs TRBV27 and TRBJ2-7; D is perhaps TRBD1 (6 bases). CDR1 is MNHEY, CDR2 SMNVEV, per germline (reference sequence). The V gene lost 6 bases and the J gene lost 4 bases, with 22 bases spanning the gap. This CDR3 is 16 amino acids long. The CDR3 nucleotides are TGTGCCAGCAGCGCCGGGACAAATTGGGGTTATTACGAGCAGTACTTC. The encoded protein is CASSAGTNWGYYEQYF.

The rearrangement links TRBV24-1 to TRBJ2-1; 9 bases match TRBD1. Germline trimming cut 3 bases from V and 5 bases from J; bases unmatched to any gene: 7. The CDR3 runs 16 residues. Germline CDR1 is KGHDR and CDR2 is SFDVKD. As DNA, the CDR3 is TGTGCCACCAGTGATGCTGGGACAGGGATTCACAATGAGCAGTTCTTC. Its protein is CATSDAGTGIHNEQFF.

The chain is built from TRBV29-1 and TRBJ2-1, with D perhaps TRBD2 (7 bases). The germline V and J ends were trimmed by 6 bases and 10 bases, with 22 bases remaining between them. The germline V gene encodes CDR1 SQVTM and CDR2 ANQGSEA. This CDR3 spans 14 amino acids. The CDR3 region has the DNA TGCAGCGTCCACCGGCGGGGGCGGAGGGGAGAGCAGTTCTTC. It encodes CSVHRRGRRGEQFF.

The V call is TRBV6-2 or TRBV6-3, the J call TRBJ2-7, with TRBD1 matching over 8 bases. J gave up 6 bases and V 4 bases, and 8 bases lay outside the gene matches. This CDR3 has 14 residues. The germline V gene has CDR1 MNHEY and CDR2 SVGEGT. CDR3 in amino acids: CASSSSPGTGEQYV. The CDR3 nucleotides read TGTGCCAGCAGTTCCTCCCCGGGGACAGGCGAGCAGTACGTC.

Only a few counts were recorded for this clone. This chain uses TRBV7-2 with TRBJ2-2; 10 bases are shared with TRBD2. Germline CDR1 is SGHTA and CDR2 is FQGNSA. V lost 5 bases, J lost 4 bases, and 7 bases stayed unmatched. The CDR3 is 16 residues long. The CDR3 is CASSTGTSAFTGELFF. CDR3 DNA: TGTGCCAGCAGCACCGGGACTAGCGCCTTCACCGGGGAGCTGTTTTTT.

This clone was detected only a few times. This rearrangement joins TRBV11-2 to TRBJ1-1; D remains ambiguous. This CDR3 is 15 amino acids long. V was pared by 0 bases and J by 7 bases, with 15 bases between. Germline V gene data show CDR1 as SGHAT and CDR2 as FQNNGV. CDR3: CASSLDRRTALEAFF. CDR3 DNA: TGTGCCAGCAGCTTAGATAGAAGAACAGCACTTGAAGCTTTCTTT.

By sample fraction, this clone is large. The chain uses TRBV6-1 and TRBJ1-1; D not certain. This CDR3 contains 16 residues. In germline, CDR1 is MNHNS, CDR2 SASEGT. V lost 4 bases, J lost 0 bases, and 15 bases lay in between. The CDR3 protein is CASSAGGGTMNTEAFF. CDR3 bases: TGTGCCAGCAGTGCGGGAGGCGGAACAATGAACACTGAAGCTTTCTTT.

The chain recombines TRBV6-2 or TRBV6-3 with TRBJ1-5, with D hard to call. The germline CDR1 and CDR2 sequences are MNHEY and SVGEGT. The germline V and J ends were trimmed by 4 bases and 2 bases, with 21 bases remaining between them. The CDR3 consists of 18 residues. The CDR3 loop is CASSSAIWGGDGNQPQHF. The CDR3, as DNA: TGTGCCAGCAGTTCTGCTATATGGGGAGGCGATGGCAATCAGCCCCAGCATTTT.

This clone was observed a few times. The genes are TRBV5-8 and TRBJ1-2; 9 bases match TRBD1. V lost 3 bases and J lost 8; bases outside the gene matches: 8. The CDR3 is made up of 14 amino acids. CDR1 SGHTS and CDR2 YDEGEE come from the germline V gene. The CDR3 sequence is CASSYRGRFGGYTF. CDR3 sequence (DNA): TGTGCCAGCAGCTACAGGGGGCGGTTCGGCGGCTACACCTTC.

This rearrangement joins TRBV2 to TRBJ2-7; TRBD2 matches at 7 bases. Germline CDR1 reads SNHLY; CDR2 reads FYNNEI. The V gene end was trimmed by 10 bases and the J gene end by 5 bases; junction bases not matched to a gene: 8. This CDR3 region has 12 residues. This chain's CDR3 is CATGREFNEQYV. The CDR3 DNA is TGTGCCACAGGGCGGGAGTTTAACGAGCAGTACGTC.